The rows below give T cell receptor beta chains drawn from one sample of a study of human T cells and chemical hapten exposure. One entry per CDR3 protein, called by TCRdb with MiXCR from the RACE reads. The sample lists 300,000 to 450,000 distinct CDR3 sequences, roughly 5.3% occurring once. The source was whole blood, collected in connection with sensitization to the hapten diphenylcyclopropenone (DPC). These TCRs come from a woman aged 50 to 65 with alopecia areata. Some clones in this sample may be carry-over from other donors' samples. CDR3s include the opening cysteine and the closing phenylalanine or tryptophan. Each record gives: V gene, D gene, J gene, clone size, CDR3 DNA, CDR3 protein. A D gene is named only where the DNA matches it firmly. Clone size is given for some rows only: seen once, a few or many times, or a class if the clone is expanded.

V gene: TRBV5-1; D gene: -; J gene: TRBJ2-5; clone size: many; CDR3 DNA: TGCGCCAGCAGCTTGGCCGGGTTCCAAGAGACCCAGTACTTC; CDR3 protein: CASSLAGFQETQYF
V gene: TRBV7-9; D gene: -; J gene: TRBJ2-5; clone size: few; CDR3 DNA: TGTGCCAGCAGCTCGACCCTAGGAGGAGAGACCCAGTACTTC; CDR3 protein: CASSSTLGGETQYF
V gene: TRBV12-3/TRBV12-4; D gene: -; J gene: TRBJ2-1; clone size: -; CDR3 DNA: TGTGCCAGCAGTTTACGGGACGGACTCAATGAGCAGTTCTTC; CDR3 protein: CASSLRDGLNEQFF
V gene: TRBV5-1; D gene: TRBD1; J gene: TRBJ1-2; clone size: -; CDR3 DNA: TGCGCCAGCAGCTCGGGACAGGCTCTTGGGGAGGGCTACACCTTC; CDR3 protein: CASSSGQALGEGYTF
V gene: TRBV11-2; D gene: -; J gene: TRBJ2-5; clone size: -; CDR3 DNA: TGTGCCAGCACCCACGGGCGCTCGGAGACCCAGTACTTC; CDR3 protein: CASTHGRSETQYF
V gene: TRBV20-1; D gene: -; J gene: TRBJ1-1; clone size: many; CDR3 DNA: TGCAGTGCTAAAGGGGAGGGGCCGCTCGGGGTAAACACTGAAGCTTTCTTT; CDR3 protein: CSAKGEGPLGVNTEAFF
V gene: TRBV20-1; D gene: -; J gene: TRBJ1-1; clone size: -; CDR3 DNA: TGCAGTGCTAAGGAAAACACTGAAGCTTTCTTT; CDR3 protein: CSAKENTEAFF
V gene: TRBV12-3/TRBV12-4; D gene: -; J gene: TRBJ1-6; clone size: many; CDR3 DNA: TGTGCCAGCAGTGGAGGATCCTATAATTCACCCCTCCACTTT; CDR3 protein: CASSGGSYNSPLHF
V gene: TRBV13; D gene: -; J gene: TRBJ2-1; clone size: -; CDR3 DNA: TGTGCCAGCAGCTTAGGAACGCTCTCCTACAATGAGCAGTTCTTC; CDR3 protein: CASSLGTLSYNEQFF
V gene: TRBV7-9; D gene: -; J gene: TRBJ2-2; clone size: many; CDR3 DNA: TGTGCCAGCACCGATCCCCCGGGCGCCGGTGTCACCGGGGAGCTGTTTTTT; CDR3 protein: CASTDPPGAGVTGELFF
V gene: TRBV6-2/TRBV6-3; D gene: -; J gene: TRBJ2-1; clone size: few; CDR3 DNA: TGTGCCAGCTCCCACAGGACCAATGAGCAGTTCTTC; CDR3 protein: CASSHRTNEQFF
V gene: TRBV7-2; D gene: -; J gene: TRBJ2-3; clone size: many; CDR3 DNA: TGTGCCAGCAGCGGGCTAGCCCCAGATACGCAGTATTTT; CDR3 protein: CASSGLAPDTQYF
V gene: TRBV12-3/TRBV12-4; D gene: -; J gene: TRBJ2-1; clone size: few; CDR3 DNA: TGTGCCAGCAGCCGGCGGACCCAGGACAATGAGCAGTTCTTC; CDR3 protein: CASSRRTQDNEQFF
V gene: TRBV11-2; D gene: TRBD1; J gene: TRBJ1-5; clone size: few; CDR3 DNA: TGTGCCAGCAGCTTGCGGACAGGCGCGGGCAATCAGCCCCAGCATTTT; CDR3 protein: CASSLRTGAGNQPQHF
V gene: TRBV2; D gene: -; J gene: TRBJ1-5; clone size: -; CDR3 DNA: TGTGCCAGCACATTAAGACAAGGCCCTCAGCCCCAGCATTTT; CDR3 protein: CASTLRQGPQPQHF
V gene: TRBV7-2; D gene: -; J gene: TRBJ2-1; clone size: many; CDR3 DNA: TGTGCCAGCAGCTTAGCGGGAGCCCTTTCCTACAATGAGCAGTTCTTC; CDR3 protein: CASSLAGALSYNEQFF
V gene: TRBV7-9; D gene: TRBD1; J gene: TRBJ2-7; clone size: few; CDR3 DNA: TGTGCCAGCACCCTAACAGGGGGACCCCACGAGCAGTACTTC; CDR3 protein: CASTLTGGPHEQYF
V gene: TRBV5-1; D gene: -; J gene: TRBJ1-2; clone size: few; CDR3 DNA: TGCGCCAGCAGCGCGGGAGACTCAAGAAATGGCTACACCTTC; CDR3 protein: CASSAGDSRNGYTF
V gene: TRBV12-3/TRBV12-4; D gene: TRBD2; J gene: TRBJ2-2; clone size: few; CDR3 DNA: TGTGCCAGCAGACCACTAGCGGGGGGGCCCGGGGAGCTGTTTTTT; CDR3 protein: CASRPLAGGPGELFF
V gene: TRBV7-8; D gene: TRBD1; J gene: TRBJ1-6; clone size: -; CDR3 DNA: TGTGCCAGCAGCTTAGGACAGGGTGCCTATAATTCACCCCTCCACTTT; CDR3 protein: CASSLGQGAYNSPLHF
V gene: TRBV28; D gene: -; J gene: TRBJ2-7; clone size: many; CDR3 DNA: TGTGCCAGCAGACCTCATTGGAGTCGCGGCTCCTACGAGCAGTACTTC; CDR3 protein: CASRPHWSRGSYEQYF
V gene: TRBV4-2; D gene: -; J gene: TRBJ1-4; clone size: few; CDR3 DNA: TGTGCCAGCAGCCAAGGCCCGACAGGAACGGAGAAACTGTTTTTT; CDR3 protein: CASSQGPTGTEKLFF
V gene: TRBV28; D gene: -; J gene: TRBJ1-5; clone size: few; CDR3 DNA: TGTGCCAGCAGCACGGTGGGTTTGGGGCAATATAGCAATCAGCCCCAGCATTTT; CDR3 protein: CASSTVGLGQYSNQPQHF
V gene: TRBV2; D gene: -; J gene: TRBJ2-6; clone size: -; CDR3 DNA: TGTGCCACCCTCCTGTCTCCCGGGGCCAACGTCCTGACTTTC; CDR3 protein: CATLLSPGANVLTF
V gene: TRBV7-6; D gene: -; J gene: TRBJ1-4; clone size: -; CDR3 DNA: TGTGCCAGCAGCGGCTTCTCAACTAATGAAAAACTGTTTTTT; CDR3 protein: CASSGFSTNEKLFF
V gene: TRBV11-2; D gene: TRBD2; J gene: TRBJ2-3; clone size: many; CDR3 DNA: TGTGCCAGCCTAGCGGGCACAGATACGCAGTATTTT; CDR3 protein: CASLAGTDTQYF
V gene: TRBV4-2; D gene: TRBD1; J gene: TRBJ1-2; clone size: many; CDR3 DNA: TGTGCCAGCAGCCACTTACAGGGGGAGGGTGAGAACTATGGCTACACCTTC; CDR3 protein: CASSHLQGEGENYGYTF
V gene: TRBV29-1; D gene: -; J gene: TRBJ2-2; clone size: many; CDR3 DNA: TGCAGCGTTCGGGACACGAACACCGGGGAGCTGTTTTTT; CDR3 protein: CSVRDTNTGELFF
V gene: TRBV20-1; D gene: TRBD2; J gene: TRBJ2-7; clone size: -; CDR3 DNA: TGCAGTGCTAGAGAGGCTGGTAGCGGGAGGGCCCTCCCCTACGAGCAGTACTTC; CDR3 protein: CSAREAGSGRALPYEQYF
V gene: TRBV20-1; D gene: TRBD1; J gene: TRBJ1-6; clone size: few; CDR3 DNA: TGCAGTGCTAGTCCGACAGGGACAGGGGTTCGTTCACCCCTCCACTTT; CDR3 protein: CSASPTGTGVRSPLHF